Listed below are T cell receptor beta chains from one sample, sequenced in a study of shared clonotypes between healthy human individuals. Libraries were prepared by immunoSEQ multiplex PCR; TCRdb keeps only in-frame clonotypes and omits some of them. Of about 680,000 clones in the sample, 74% were seen once. The sequencing input was memory CD4+ T cells sorted from blood. The receptors stem from a woman in her twenties or thirties in good health. Each CDR3 is given with its conserved first and last residue. The D gene is left open where the match is weak. Clone size is given for some rows only: seen once, a few or many times, or a class if the clone is expanded.

TRBJ2-7 many - TRBV6-5 15 CASSYSNQFGDEQYF TGTGCCAGCAGTTACTCGAACCAGTTCGGGGACGAGCAGTACTTC
TRBJ1-5 - - TRBV18 14 CASGTGNGNQPQHF TGTGCCAGCGGAACAGGGAACGGCAATCAGCCCCAGCATTTT
TRBJ2-2 - - TRBV7-2 14 CASSLTRLAGELFF TGTGCCAGCAGCTTGACTAGGTTGGCCGGGGAGCTGTTTTTT
TRBJ2-5 - - TRBV30 13 CAWSVPYPETQYF TGTGCCTGGAGTGTACCCTACCCGGAGACCCAGTACTTC
TRBJ1-5 - TRBD1 TRBV28 13 CASIRQGGQPQHF TGTGCCAGCATTAGACAGGGGGGCCAGCCCCAGCATTTT
TRBJ2-3 - - TRBV6-1 15 CASSGKDRSTDTQYF TGTGCCAGCAGTGGAAAGGACAGAAGCACAGATACGCAGTATTTT
TRBJ2-5 - - TRBV12-2 16 CASRLEFFRVGETQYF TGTGCAAGTCGCTTAGAGTTCTTTCGGGTGGGGGAGACCCAGTACTTC
TRBJ1-1 - - TRBV6-1 15 CASSEPRIANTEAFF TGTGCCAGCAGTGAACCCCGGATCGCGAACACTGAAGCTTTCTTT
TRBJ1-4 - - TRBV28 16 CASSQPSGSGNEKLFF TGTGCCAGCAGTCAACCTTCAGGGTCGGGTAATGAAAAACTGTTTTTT
TRBJ2-1 - TRBD2 TRBV6-4 15 CASSPGPGGYNEQFF TGTGCCAGCAGTCCAGGACCCGGGGGGTACAATGAGCAGTTCTTC
TRBJ2-3 - TRBD1 TRBV5-1 15 CASSLDRGWTDTQYF TGCGCCAGCAGCCTCGACAGGGGTTGGACAGATACGCAGTATTTT
TRBJ2-1 - TRBD1 TRBV6-5 14 CASNTGGSNHEQFF TGTGCCAGTAACACAGGGGGTTCCAACCATGAGCAGTTCTTC
TRBJ2-2 few - TRBV13 18 CASSLVLKITGGTGELFF TGTGCCAGCAGCTTAGTTTTAAAAATCACAGGAGGGACCGGGGAGCTGTTTTTT
TRBJ2-3 few TRBD1 TRBV5-8 17 CARTSTGTGGLSDTQYF TGTGCCAGGACCTCCACCGGGACAGGGGGCTTGTCAGATACGCAGTATTTT
TRBJ2-7 - - TRBV4-1 16 CASSQGHFERPYEQYF TGCGCCAGCAGCCAAGGTCACTTTGAGCGGCCCTACGAGCAGTACTTC
TRBJ1-2 - - TRBV28 14 CASSQPSLNYGYTF TGTGCCAGCAGTCAGCCCTCCCTGAACTATGGCTACACCTTC
TRBJ1-5 - - TRBV7-2 15 CASSSYVGMHQPQHF TGTGCCAGCAGCTCGTATGTAGGGATGCATCAGCCCCAGCATTTT
TRBJ1-1 - - TRBV25-1 14 CASWGTGGGTEAFF TGTGCCAGCTGGGGTACGGGGGGCGGCACTGAAGCTTTCTTT